This TCR beta chain was recovered during a study of blood T cell repertoires in COVID-19. Study information: In each case, the material was cDNA or gDNA derived from T cells, B-cell-depleted T cells, or PBMCs.

V shed 8 bases and J shed 7 bases, with 15 bases lying between them. This CDR3 is 13 amino acids long. Generated by immunoSEQ multiplex PCR, the TCRdb table keeps only in-frame clones and is missing some. This table has approximately 60,000 clones, approximately 80% appearing once. The sequence was obtained from a woman over 75 with acute or convalescent COVID-19. This chain joins TRBV12-3 or TRBV12-4 and TRBJ2-1, with a possible D match to TRBD1 (6 bases). The sequenced sample consisted of peripheral blood. The CDR3 bases are TGTGCCAGCGCGAACAGGGATAATAATGAGCAGTTCTTC. Translation gives CASANRDNNEQFF.